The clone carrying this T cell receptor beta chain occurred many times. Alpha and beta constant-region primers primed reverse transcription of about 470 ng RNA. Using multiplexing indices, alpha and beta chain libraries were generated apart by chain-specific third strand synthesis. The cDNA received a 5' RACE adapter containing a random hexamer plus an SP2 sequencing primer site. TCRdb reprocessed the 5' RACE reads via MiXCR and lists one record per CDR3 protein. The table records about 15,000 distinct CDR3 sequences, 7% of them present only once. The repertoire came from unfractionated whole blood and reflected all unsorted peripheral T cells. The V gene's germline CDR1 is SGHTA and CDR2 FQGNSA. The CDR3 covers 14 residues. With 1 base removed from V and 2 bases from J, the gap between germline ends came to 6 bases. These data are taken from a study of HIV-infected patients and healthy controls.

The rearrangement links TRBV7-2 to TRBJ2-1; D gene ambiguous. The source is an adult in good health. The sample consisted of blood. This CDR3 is CASSLDTAYNEQFF. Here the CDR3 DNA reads TGTGCCAGCAGCTTAGATACCGCCTACAATGAGCAGTTCTTC.